Listed below are T cell receptor beta chains from one sample, sequenced in a study of graft-versus-host responses after intestinal transplantation. Clones were sequenced by immunoSEQ multiplex PCR, and TCRdb holds only the in-frame ones, with some missing. This sample has 90,000 to 150,000 clones; roughly 96% occur once, and the top ten carry around 3%. Which antigens these TCRs recognize remains unknown. Specimen: unstimulated CD8+ T cells sorted from spleen or lymph node cells, collected before intestinal transplant. Receptor source: a human donor who received an intestinal transplant. Each CDR3 is given with its conserved first and last residue. A D gene is named only where the DNA matches it firmly. Only some rows state a clone size, as once, few, many or a class for expanded clones.

J | D | V | size | DNA | CDR3
TRBJ2-7 | TRBD2 | TRBV28 | . | TGTGCCAGCAGTCAAGGGACTAGCGGGAGCTACGAGCAGTACTTC | CASSQGTSGSYEQYF
TRBJ2-1 | TRBD2 | TRBV2 | . | TGTGCCAGCAGTGGGAGCGTGGGTAGCGGGAGGGCCGACAATGAGCAGTTCTTC | CASSGSVGSGRADNEQFF
TRBJ2-1 | . | TRBV6-5 | . | TGTGCCAGCAGTTACTCTAGCGGACGCTCCTACAATGAGCAGTTCTTC | CASSYSSGRSYNEQFF
TRBJ1-4 | . | TRBV7-9 | . | TGTGCCAGCAGCTTAGGAGTCCGGACGGCAACTAATGAAAAACTGTTTTTT | CASSLGVRTATNEKLFF
TRBJ1-2 | . | TRBV27 | . | TGTGCCAGCAGGGGGGAATCTTATGGCTACACCTTC | CASRGESYGYTF
TRBJ2-5 | TRBD1 | TRBV5-1 | . | TGCGCCAGCAGCGCCGACAGGGGGGGAGAGCAGTACTTC | CASSADRGGEQYF
TRBJ1-1 | . | TRBV7-8 | . | TGTGCCAGCAGCTTAGACCCTCCACAGGCGTGGGAAGCTTTCTTT | CASSLDPPQAWEAFF
TRBJ1-5 | . | TRBV15 | . | TGTGCCACCAGCAGAGCAGGGAATAGCAATCAGCCCCAGCATTTT | CATSRAGNSNQPQHF
TRBJ2-7 | TRBD1 | TRBV18 | . | TGTGCCAGCTCCCAAGGGGACAGTATCTCCTACGAGCAGTACTTC | CASSQGDSISYEQYF
TRBJ1-1 | TRBD1 | TRBV7-2 | . | TGTGCCAGCAGCTCCAGCCCTTTTCCAACAGGGGTCACTGAAGCTTTCTTT | CASSSSPFPTGVTEAFF
TRBJ2-1 | TRBD2 | TRBV27 | . | TGTGCCAGCAGTCTTCACGTGGCTGGCGGGAGTCTCTACAATGAGCAGTTCTTC | CASSLHVAGGSLYNEQFF
TRBJ2-1 | . | TRBV9 | . | TGTGCCAGCGGACGGCAGGAGTACAATGAGCAGTTCTTC | CASGRQEYNEQFF
TRBJ2-2 | TRBD2 | TRBV27 | . | TGTGCCAGCAGTAACCCAGGACTAGCGGGAGGGGGCGGGGAGCTGTTTTTT | CASSNPGLAGGGGELFF
TRBJ1-1 | . | TRBV11-3 | . | TGTGCCAGCAGCTCCACAGGGTACACTGAAGCTTTCTTT | CASSSTGYTEAFF
TRBJ2-5 | TRBD1 | TRBV7-3 | . | TGTGCCAGCAGCTTAACAGGGGGACAGGAGACCCAGTACTTC | CASSLTGGQETQYF
TRBJ2-7 | TRBD2 | TRBV10-2 | once | TGCGCCAGCAGTGTGACGGACCCAACTAGCGCCTACGAGCAGTACTTC | CASSVTDPTSAYEQYF
TRBJ2-1 | TRBD1 | TRBV5-1 | . | TGCGCCAGCAGCCCAGGGGGCCAACACAATGAGCAGTTCTTC | CASSPGGQHNEQFF
TRBJ1-4 | . | TRBV18 | . | TGTGCCAGCTCACCAGTTCCAGCTGCAACTAATGAAAAACTGTTTTTT | CASSPVPAATNEKLFF
TRBJ2-7 | . | TRBV5-1 | . | TGCGCCAGCAGCTTGGCTCGGGCAGGGTCGGCAATAACCTACGAGCAGTACTTC | CASSLARAGSAITYEQYF
TRBJ2-2 | . | TRBV28 | . | TGTGCCAGCAGTTTCAGAGGTGGCGGGGAGCTGTTTTTT | CASSFRGGGELFF
TRBJ2-7 | . | TRBV28 | . | TGTGCCAGCAGTTTAGGGGTCTACGAGCAGTACTTC | CASSLGVYEQYF
TRBJ1-5 | TRBD1 | TRBV27 | . | TGTGCCAGCAGTCCTACAGGGGGCCGGGACCAGCCCCAGCATTTT | CASSPTGGRDQPQHF
TRBJ2-2 | . | TRBV14 | . | TGTGCCGTAGAGGGAGGCACCGGGGAGCTGTTTTTT | CAVEGGTGELFF
TRBJ2-7 | TRBD1 | TRBV5-1 | . | TGCGCCAGCAGCCAAGGACAGGGCCTCCTCTACGAGCAGTACTTC | CASSQGQGLLYEQYF
TRBJ1-5 | . | TRBV5-1 | . | TGCGCCAGCAGCTTGGGCGGGGGCAATCAGCCCCAGCATTTT | CASSLGGGNQPQHF
TRBJ2-2 | . | TRBV5-1 | . | TGCGCCAGCAGCTTAGGGACAACGAACACCGGGGAGCTGTTTTTT | CASSLGTTNTGELFF